The 9 T cell receptor beta chains below all came from one sample that was sequenced in a study of Ad26.COV2.S vaccination and SARS-CoV-2 variants. Treatment noted: roughly 19 received Ad26.COV2.S at low or high dose, single or two shots; 5 received placebo; per-sample allocation not given. Samples came from day 63 after the first vaccine or placebo injection. Assay: immunoSEQ multiplex PCR; the TCRdb copy retains only in-frame clones and omits some. The sample has some 520,000 clones, roughly 89% seen once. Sequenced material: peripheral blood, taken in a trial of Ad26.COV2.S vaccine versus placebo. The receptors stem from a person between 18 and 65 years old who received the Ad26.COV2.S COVID-19 vaccine or a placebo.

The rearrangement joins TRBV2 to TRBJ1-1, with D unresolved. The V gene's germline CDR1 is SNHLY and CDR2 FYNNEI. The CDR3 runs to 14 residues. Trimming pared 2 bases from V and 1 base from J, leaving 8 bases between. The CDR3 sequence: CASSETQPNTEAFF. The CDR3 coding sequence is TGTGCCAGCAGTGAAACACAGCCGAACACTGAAGCTTTCTTT. Full variable domain (outside the CDR3, taken from reference TRBV2 and TRBJ1-1): EPEVTQTPSHQVTQMGQEVILRCVPISNHLYFYWYRQILGQKVEFLVSFYNNEISEKSEIFDDQFSVERPDGSNFTLKIRSTKLEDSAMYFCASSETQPNTEAFFGQGTRLTVV.

The chain uses TRBV7-9 and TRBJ2-7; D call uncertain. In germline, CDR1 is SEHNR, CDR2 FQNEAQ (reference sequence). This CDR3 has 13 amino acids. Trimming pared 3 bases from V and 1 base from J, leaving 7 bases between. CDR3 sequence (DNA): TGTGCCAGCAGCTTCGGGCCATCCTACGAGCAGTACTTC. It translates to CASSFGPSYEQYF. Full variable domain (outside the CDR3, taken from reference TRBV7-9 and TRBJ2-7): DTGVSQNPRHKITKRGQNVTFRCDPISEHNRLYWYRQTLGQGPEFLTYFQNEAQLEKSRLLSDRFSAERPKGSFSTLEIQRTEQGDSAMYLCASSFGPSYEQYFGPGTRLTVT.

This clone appeared a few times. This chain connects TRBV2 to TRBJ1-2, with unresolved D. This CDR3 comprises 11 residues. Per germline, CDR1 SNHLY and CDR2 FYNNEI. V lost 7 bases and J 8 bases, leaving 11 bases between the germline ends. The CDR3 loop is CASMRGGGYTF. DNA of the CDR3: TGTGCCAGCATGCGGGGAGGCGGCTACACCTTC.

The CDR3 region is CASSLTLAASSYNEQFF. The CDR3 coding sequence is TGTGCCAGCAGTTTGACTCTAGCGGCCAGCTCCTACAATGAGCAGTTCTTC. This chain uses TRBV27 with TRBJ2-1, with TRBD2 matching over 7 bases. J was trimmed by 0 bases and V by 3 bases; bases with no gene match: 8. CDR3 size: 17 residues. The germline V gene has CDR1 MNHEY and CDR2 SMNVEV (reference sequence).

This clone was detected only once. This CDR3 reads CASRGSGGPYEQYF. The CDR3 bases are TGTGCCAGCAGAGGGAGCGGGGGGCCCTACGAGCAGTACTTC. The chain joins TRBV27 to TRBJ2-7, with 9 nucleotides matching TRBD2. Germline V gene lookup returns CDR1 MNHEY and CDR2 SMNVEV (reference sequence). The CDR3 is 14 amino acids. The junction had 5 bases not matched to a gene; V was cut back by 6 bases and J by 2 bases.

This clone appeared a few times. The rearrangement joins TRBV25-1 to TRBJ1-5; TRBD1 might be the D (6 bases). CDR1 is MGHDK and CDR2 is SYGVNS in the germline V gene. The CDR3 has 12 amino acids. Trimming took 7 bases from V and 4 from J, leaving 8 bases between them. The CDR3 DNA sequence: TGTGCCAGCAAACAGGGAAATCAGCCCCAGCATTTT. Its translation is CASKQGNQPQHF.

The rearrangement joins TRBV15 to TRBJ1-6, with a weak D call TRBD1 (5 bases). Trimming stripped 3 bases from V and 9 bases from J, with 15 bases between. Germline values: CDR1 LNHNV, CDR2 YYDKDF (reference sequence). CDR3 length: 15 residues. The CDR3 sequence is CATSRLRGPISPLHF. In nucleotides, the CDR3 is TGTGCCACCAGCAGGTTAAGGGGCCCTATTTCACCCCTCCACTTT.

This chain uses TRBV28 with TRBJ1-1; D possibly corresponds to TRBD1 (6 bases). V was cut by 3 bases and J by 4 bases, with 12 bases left in between. This CDR3 spans 14 amino acids. CDR1 and CDR2 from the germline V gene are MDHEN and SYDVKM. The CDR3 DNA reads TGTGCCAGCAGTTTGCGGGGGCCGGGCACTGAAGCTTTCTTT. Translation: CASSLRGPGTEAFF.

This rearrangement joins TRBV7-2 to TRBJ1-6; TRBD1 is a possible D gene (6 bases). Germline V gene data show CDR1 as SGHTA and CDR2 as FQGNSA. The V end lost 5 bases, the J end lost 12 bases, and 20 bases lay between the germline ends. The CDR3 is 15 residues long. CDR3 DNA sequence: TGTGCCAGCAGCCCCACGCACAGGGCTGGGGTACCCCTCCACTTT. It translates to CASSPTHRAGVPLHF.